This TCR beta chain was recovered during a study of T cell repertoires in cytomegalovirus infection. Background on the study: Carrying CMV and the relevant HLA type showed in public TCR beta signatures. General study results and limits: HLA-C-restricted CMV clonotypes gave the most frequent clonotype in two of eight donors. Summed public TCR beta family frequency identified CMV carriers bearing the relevant HLA.

As to this clonotype: Its antigen is undetermined.

V was clipped by 2 bases and J by 6 bases, with 13 bases between them. This CDR3 has 14 amino acids. Germline V gives CDR1 MNHEY, CDR2 SMNVEV (reference sequence). TCRdb ran MiXCR on the reads and lists one entry per CDR3 protein. The profile shows roughly 220,000 distinct CDR3 sequences, about 39% of them singletons. Sequenced material: CD8+ T cells from cultured PBMCs, taken from culture after CMV antigen stimulation. This rearrangement joins TRBV27 to TRBJ1-2; a possible D gene is TRBD1 (6 bases). The receptor was isolated from a human donor in good health (CMV status not recorded). Some clones in this sample may be carry-over from other donors' samples. The DNA of the CDR3 is TGTGCCAGCAGTTTAGCAGGGGTGGGGGATGGCTACACCTTC. Its protein product is CASSLAGVGDGYTF.